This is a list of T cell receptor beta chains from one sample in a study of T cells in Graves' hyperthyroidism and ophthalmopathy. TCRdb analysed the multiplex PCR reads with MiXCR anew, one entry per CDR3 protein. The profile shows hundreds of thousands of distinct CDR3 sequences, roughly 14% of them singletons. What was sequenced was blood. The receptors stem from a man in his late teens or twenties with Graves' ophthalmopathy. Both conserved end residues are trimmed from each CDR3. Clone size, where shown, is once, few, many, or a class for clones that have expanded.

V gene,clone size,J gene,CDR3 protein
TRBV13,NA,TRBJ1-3,ASSLVHMDLSGNTIY
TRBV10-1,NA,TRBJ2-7,ASSAVGPDEQY
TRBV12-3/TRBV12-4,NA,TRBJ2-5,ASSLAPGQGRETQY
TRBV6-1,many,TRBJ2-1,ASSVAGWTGAQNEQF
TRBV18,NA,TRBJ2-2,ASSPPGTRDTGELF
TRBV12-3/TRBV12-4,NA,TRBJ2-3,ASSPQDSYTDTQY
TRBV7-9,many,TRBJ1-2,ASSSQESPSRGYT
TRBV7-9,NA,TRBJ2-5,ASSLRQTEETQY
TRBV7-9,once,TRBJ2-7,ASSSGTGKYEQY
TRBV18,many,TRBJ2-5,ASSPRQQETQY
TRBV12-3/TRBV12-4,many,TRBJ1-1,ASSFLGQGSEAF
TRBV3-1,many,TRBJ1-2,ASSHLDRENDYT
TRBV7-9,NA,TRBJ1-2,ASSFLQVYYGYT
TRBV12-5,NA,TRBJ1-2,ASGLGPGNYGFT
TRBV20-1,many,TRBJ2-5,SATRAGVETQY
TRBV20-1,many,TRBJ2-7,SARDRAGRSSYEQY
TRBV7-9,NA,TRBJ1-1,ASSLGQGRDTEAF
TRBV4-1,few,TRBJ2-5,ASSQEDFLAGVQETQY
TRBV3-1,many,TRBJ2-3,ASSLASGRGGTQY
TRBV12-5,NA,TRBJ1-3,ASGSFSAINTIY
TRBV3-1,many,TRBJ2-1,ASSQPSGGPVNEQF
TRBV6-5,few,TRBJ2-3,ASSYYGGGTDTQY
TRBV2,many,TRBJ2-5,ASTPASGLAAQRD
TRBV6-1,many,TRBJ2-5,ASSRSGLTATQY
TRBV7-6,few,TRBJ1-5,ASSLLDTRIYSNQPQH
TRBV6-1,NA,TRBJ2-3,ASSTLGPVEDTQY
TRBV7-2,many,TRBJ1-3,ASSFHGGASSGNTIY
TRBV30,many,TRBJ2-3,AWSVAGAHFTDTQY
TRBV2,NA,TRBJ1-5,ASSLSGGSPQH
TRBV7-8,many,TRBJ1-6,ASSFSLTVRGSPLH
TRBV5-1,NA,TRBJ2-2,ASSARVGGNTGELF
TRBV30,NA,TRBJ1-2,AWSAGVGYT
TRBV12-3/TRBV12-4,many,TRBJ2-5,ASTDGGEQETQY
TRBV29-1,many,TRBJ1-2,SVEAQTYGYT
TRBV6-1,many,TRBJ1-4,ASSLPETGGKLF
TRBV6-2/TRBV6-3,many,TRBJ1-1,ASSYSPGSQGAVNTEAF
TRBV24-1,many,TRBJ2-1,ATSDLDSGRYEQF
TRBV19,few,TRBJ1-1,ASPPGQGLPTEAF
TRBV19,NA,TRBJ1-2,ASSEDRGIYGYT
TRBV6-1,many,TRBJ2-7,ASSELTGYGEQY